This TCR beta chain was found in a study of blood T cell repertoires in COVID-19. Study in general: The samples span acute and convalescent COVID-19 from the United States, Italy and Spain. In each case, the material was cDNA or gDNA derived from T cells, B-cell-depleted T cells, or PBMCs.

Germline loops: CDR1 LNHNV, CDR2 YYDKDF (reference sequence). The trim removed 0 bases at V and 5 bases at J, leaving 8 bases unmatched. This CDR3 has 16 amino acids. As handled by the study authors: Reference gene primer amplification in the assay estimated nucleated cell counts. Profiling relied on immunoSEQ multiplex PCR, and the TCRdb table lists in-frame clones only, not all of them. V, J and clone size are those of that table, while D and trimming were read from the DNA. This sample has approximately 100,000 clones, with about 80% found just once. Material: peripheral blood. The chain links TRBV15 to TRBJ1-2; 8 positions match TRBD1. This receptor was identified in an older man with acute or convalescent COVID-19. The CDR3: CATSRDRADREYGYTF. Here the CDR3 DNA reads TGTGCCACCAGCAGAGATCGGGCGGACAGGGAATATGGCTACACCTTC.